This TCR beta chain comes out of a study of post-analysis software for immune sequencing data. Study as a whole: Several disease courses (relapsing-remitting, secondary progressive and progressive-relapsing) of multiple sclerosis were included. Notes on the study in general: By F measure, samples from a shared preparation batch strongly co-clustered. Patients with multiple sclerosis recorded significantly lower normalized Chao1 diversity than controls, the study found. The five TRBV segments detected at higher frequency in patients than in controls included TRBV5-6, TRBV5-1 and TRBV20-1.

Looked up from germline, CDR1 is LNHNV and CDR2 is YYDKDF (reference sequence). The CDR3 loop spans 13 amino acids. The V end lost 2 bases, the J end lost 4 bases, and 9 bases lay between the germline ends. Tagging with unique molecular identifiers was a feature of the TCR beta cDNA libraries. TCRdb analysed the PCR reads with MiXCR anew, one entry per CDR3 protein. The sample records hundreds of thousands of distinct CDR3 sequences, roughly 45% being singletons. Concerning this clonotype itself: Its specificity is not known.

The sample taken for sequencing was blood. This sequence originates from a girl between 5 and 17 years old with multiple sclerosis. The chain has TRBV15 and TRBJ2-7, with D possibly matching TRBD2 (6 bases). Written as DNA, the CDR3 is TGTGCCACCAGCAGAAATAGCGGTTACGAGCAGTACTTC. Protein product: CATSRNSGYEQYF. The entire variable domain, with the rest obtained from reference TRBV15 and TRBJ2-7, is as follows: DAMVIQNPRYQVTQFGKPVTLSCSQTLNHNVMYWYQQKSSQAPKLLFHYYDKDFNNEADTPDNFQSRRPNTSFCFLDIRSPGLGDTAMYLCATSRNSGYEQYFGPGTRLTVT.